Listed here are 21 T cell receptor beta chains from one sample, sequenced in a study of T-cell memory formation after mild COVID-19. Via MiXCR, TCRdb re-called the 5' RACE reads, giving one row per CDR3 protein. The repertoire consists of 350,000 or so distinct CDR3 sequences, with roughly 21% occurring once and the leading ten covering around 13%. The specimen sequenced was PBMCs or a T cell subset sorted from them (not recorded which). Receptors originate from an adult woman who had mild COVID-19 (a few samples of this study predate the infection). Cell type and time point are not known.

This clonotype appeared a few times. This chain joins TRBV6-1 and TRBJ2-3; D gene unclear. V gave up 2 bases and J gave up 4 bases, with 7 bases separating them. CDR3 length: 13 amino acids. Germline lookup yields CDR1 MNHNS and CDR2 SASEGT. CDR3: CASSEPGPDTQYF. Here the CDR3 DNA reads TGTGCCAGCAGTGAACCAGGCCCAGATACGCAGTATTTT.

The chain has TRBV6-5 and TRBJ1-2; D remains unclear. CDR1 is MNHEY and CDR2 is SVGAGI in the germline V gene. CDR3 size: 15 residues. Trimming pared 0 bases from V and 2 bases from J, leaving 10 bases between. DNA of the CDR3: TGTGCCAGCAGTTACTCGATTTCGGGGAACTATGGCTACACCTTC. Translated: CASSYSISGNYGYTF.

The chain is built from TRBV24-1 and TRBJ1-1; D gene uncertain. V dropped 5 bases and J dropped 1 base, with 13 bases sitting between them. The CDR3 sequence is 15 residues long. The germline gives CDR1 KGHDR, CDR2 SFDVKD. CDR3 in DNA: TGTGCCACCAGTGTGTCTAGCGGGCCGAACACTGAAGCTTTCTTT. Residues: CATSVSSGPNTEAFF.

This chain uses TRBV7-3 with TRBJ1-2; D is possibly TRBD1 (5 bases). Germline V gives CDR1 SGHTA, CDR2 FQGTGA. V lost 5 bases and J lost 6, with 16 bases in between. This CDR3 region has 14 residues. CDR3 amino acids: CASSPIGGSNGYTF. DNA of the CDR3: TGTGCCAGCAGCCCAATTGGGGGATCAAATGGCTACACCTTC.

In this sample, this clonotype turned up a few times. The chain recombines TRBV6-5 with TRBJ2-6; D gene ambiguous. CDR3 length: 21 residues. V dropped 4 bases and J dropped 0 bases, with 25 bases sitting between them. Germline lookup yields CDR1 MNHEY and CDR2 SVGAGI. The CDR3 loop reads CASSSHVYRDPTSSGANVLTF. CDR3 DNA: TGTGCCAGCAGTTCTCATGTGTACCGAGACCCAACGAGCTCTGGGGCCAACGTCCTGACTTTC.

The rearrangement links TRBV5-1 to TRBJ1-2; D is perhaps TRBD1 (5 bases). Trimming pared 0 bases from V and 6 bases from J, leaving 9 bases between. The germline V gene has CDR1 SGHRS and CDR2 YFSETQ. CDR3 length: 13 residues. CDR3 DNA sequence: TGCGCCAGCAGCTTGGGAGGAGGGGATGGCTACACCTTC. Its translation: CASSLGGGDGYTF.

J is TRBJ1-2 and V is TRBV7-9; D gene uncertain. Germline V gene data show CDR1 as SEHNR and CDR2 as FQNEAQ (reference sequence). V lost 5 bases and J 13 bases, leaving 17 bases between the germline ends. This CDR3 has 12 residues. As DNA, the CDR3 is TGTGCCAGCAGCCCCCCCGGATCGGTGATCACCTTC. As protein: CASSPPGSVITF.

The chain uses TRBV6-5 and TRBJ2-7; 9 bases are a match to TRBD1. The germline V gene has CDR1 MNHEY and CDR2 SVGAGI. Germline trimming cut 6 bases from V and 4 bases from J; bases unmatched to any gene: 10. This CDR3 contains 15 residues. CDR3 region: CASRKGQGLGYEQYF. DNA of the CDR3: TGTGCCAGCAGAAAAGGACAGGGGCTTGGATACGAGCAGTACTTC.

This clonotype was counted a few times. The chain has TRBV6-2 or TRBV6-3 and TRBJ1-5, with D possibly matching TRBD1 (6 bases). There are 17 residues in the CDR3. V was clipped by 2 bases and J by 3 bases, with 17 bases between them. CDR1 and CDR2 (germline): MNHEY, SVGEGT. CDR3: CASSYIRQDSPNQPQHF. In nucleotides, the CDR3 is TGTGCCAGCAGTTACATCCGACAGGACAGCCCCAATCAGCCCCAGCATTTT.

This clonotype was detected only a few times. The chain is built from TRBV5-1 and TRBJ2-7; 8 bases agree with TRBD1. Germline CDR1 is SGHRS and CDR2 is YFSETQ. After removal of 0 bases from V and 6 bases from J, the junction contained 5 bases not matched to a gene. The CDR3 totals 14 residues. The CDR3 protein is CASSLGTGSVEQYF. Here the CDR3 DNA reads TGCGCCAGCAGCTTGGGGACAGGGTCGGTCGAGCAGTACTTC. Using reference TRBV5-1 and TRBJ2-7 for the parts outside the CDR3, the full variable domain is KAGVTQTPRYLIKTRGQQVTLSCSPISGHRSVSWYQQTPGQGLQFLFEYFSETQRNKGNFPGRFSGRQFSNSRSEMNVSTLELGDSALYLCASSLGTGSVEQYFGPGTRLTVT.

This clonotype has a handful of counts. The CDR3 loop is CASSQPGSNQPQHF. The CDR3 DNA sequence: TGTGCCAGCAGCCAGCCTGGCAGCAATCAGCCCCAGCATTTT. The V and J genes are TRBV7-9 and TRBJ1-5; D is undetermined. CDR1 and CDR2 (germline): SEHNR, FQNEAQ (reference sequence). Trimming removed 5 bases from V and 1 base from J, with 9 bases in between. The CDR3 length is 14 residues.

The rearrangement joins TRBV10-3 to TRBJ1-2, with D possibly being TRBD1 (5 bases). The germline V gene has CDR1 ENHRY and CDR2 SYGVKD. Trimming shortened V by 5 bases and J by 8 bases, and 15 bases separated the two germline ends. The CDR3 totals 13 residues. CDR3 sequence: CAISSGAEAGYTF. The CDR3 DNA sequence: TGTGCCATCAGTTCCGGGGCAGAGGCCGGCTACACCTTC.

This chain uses TRBV5-1 with TRBJ2-5; TRBD1 or TRBD2 may be the D gene (5 bases each). V was clipped by 0 bases and J by 5 bases, with 20 bases between them. The germline V gene encodes CDR1 SGHRS and CDR2 YFSETQ. The CDR3 contains 17 residues. The CDR3 is CASSLVSAGSSGETQYF. CDR3 DNA sequence: TGCGCCAGCAGCTTGGTTTCGGCAGGGTCGTCGGGGGAGACCCAGTACTTC.

A few counts support this clonotype. The chain links TRBV5-1 to TRBJ1-1; unclear D gene. Trimming shortened V by 7 bases and J by 1 base, and 11 bases separated the two germline ends. Germline V gives CDR1 SGHRS, CDR2 YFSETQ. CDR3 length equals 13 residues. CDR3 sequence: CASHQWENTEAFF. Here the CDR3 DNA reads TGCGCCAGCCACCAGTGGGAGAACACTGAAGCTTTCTTT.

This clonotype occurred a few times. The chain has TRBV7-6 and TRBJ1-1, with 7 bases lining up with TRBD1. The CDR3 spans 14 residues. Germline V gene data show CDR1 as SGHVS and CDR2 as FNYEAQ. J lost 4 bases, V lost 4 bases, and 6 bases had no gene match. The CDR3 nucleotides read TGTGCCAGCAGCTCTACAGGGGTTAGCACTGAAGCTTTCTTT. Amino acid sequence: CASSSTGVSTEAFF.

This clonotype occurred a few times. Here the CDR3 DNA reads TGTGCCACCAGCTCGCTCGACCCGCGGACAGCAGCTTCCTACGAGCAGTACTTC. It translates to CATSSLDPRTAASYEQYF. This rearrangement joins TRBV15 to TRBJ2-7; TRBD1 is a possible D gene (6 bases). There are 18 residues in the CDR3. V was trimmed by 5 bases and J by 1 base, leaving 24 bases between them. CDR1 LNHNV and CDR2 YYDKDF come from the germline V gene (reference sequence).

The gene calls are TRBV20-1 and TRBJ1-4; the D gene is possibly TRBD1 (5 bases). The V and J ends lost 1 base and 4 bases respectively, with 7 bases between them. This CDR3 contains 13 residues. Germline CDR1 and CDR2: DFQATT and SNEGSKA (reference sequence). The chain's CDR3 is CSARGGDNEKLFF. DNA for the CDR3: TGCAGTGCTAGAGGAGGGGATAATGAAAAACTGTTTTTT.

This clonotype was seen only a few times. The V call is TRBV6-2 or TRBV6-3, the J call TRBJ2-2; 7 bases line up with TRBD2. CDR1 and CDR2 from the germline V gene are MNHEY and SVGEGT. This CDR3 comprises 18 residues. V lost 8 bases, J lost 6 bases, and 21 bases stayed unmatched. The CDR3 loop is CASSLVGTTTTLSGELFF. The CDR3 nucleotides are TGTGCCAGCTCCCTTGTAGGGACTACCACTACGTTATCCGGGGAGCTGTTTTTT.

The chain uses TRBV7-6 and TRBJ2-1; 9 bases are shared with TRBD2. From germline, CDR1 is SGHVS and CDR2 FNYEAQ. The ends lost 4 bases at V and 0 bases at J; junction bases unmatched: 13. This CDR3 is 19 amino acids long. In DNA, the CDR3 is TGTGCCAGCAGCTCGCGTCTACTAGCGGGCTCGAGCTCCTACAATGAGCAGTTCTTC. Its translation is CASSSRLLAGSSSYNEQFF.

The gene calls are TRBV5-1 and TRBJ1-2, with D possibly matching TRBD1 (5 bases). The V end lost 0 bases, the J end lost 4 bases, and 10 bases lay between the germline ends. Germline V gene data show CDR1 as SGHRS and CDR2 as YFSETQ. The CDR3 is made up of 14 amino acids. The CDR3 bases are TGCGCCAGCAGCTTGGAAGAGGGGAGCTATGGCTACACCTTC. Translated, it gives CASSLEEGSYGYTF.

V is TRBV11-3 and J is TRBJ2-5; TRBD2 is a possible D gene (5 bases). This CDR3 has 12 amino acids. Germline lookup yields CDR1 SGHNT and CDR2 YENEEA. Trimming removed 7 bases at V and 4 bases at J, with 10 bases between. The CDR3 nucleotides are TGTGCCAGCACTGGTGAGGGAGAGACCCAGTACTTC. Amino acid sequence: CASTGEGETQYF.